One sample yielded the 25 T cell receptor beta chains listed below, sequenced in a study of human T cells and chemical hapten exposure. Time point indicated: patch test 2, 6 weeks after DPC sensitization. Regarding treatment: therapeutic diphenylcyclopropenone sensitization with weekly scalp DPC. In TCRdb, the RACE reads were re-called with MiXCR into one record per CDR3 protein. The data show approximately 96,000 distinct CDR3 sequences, approximately 9.3% seen once. The sequences come from whole blood, collected in connection with sensitization to the hapten diphenylcyclopropenone (DPC). These receptors were collected from a woman aged 40 to 55 with alopecia areata. Some clones in this sample may be carry-over from other donors' samples.

Of note for this clonotype: A junction end diverges from the germline sequence, so it may reflect a read error. This chain joins TRBV7-7 and TRBJ2-3; TRBD2 matches at 8 bases. Germline CDR1 is SSHAT and CDR2 is FNYEAQ (reference sequence). This CDR3 is 13 amino acids long. CDR3 protein: CASSPAGGSTQYF. The CDR3 DNA follows: TGTGCTAGCAGCCCCGCGGGGGGATCAACGCAGTATTTT.

The V and J genes are TRBV30 and TRBJ1-6, with D uncertain. V was trimmed by 1 base and J by 5 bases, leaving 6 bases between them. The CDR3 loop spans 13 amino acids. CDR1 and CDR2 (germline): GTSNPN, SVGIG (reference sequence). The CDR3 DNA reads TGTGCCTGGAGTGCCGGGAATAATTCACCCCTCCACTTT. Its translation is CAWSAGNNSPLHF.

The chain has TRBV12-2 and TRBJ2-1; TRBD2 is taken as the D call from the table, unchecked against the DNA. TRBV12-2 is designated a pseudogene. The CDR3 extends over 17 amino acids. CDR3 amino acids: CASRLAPGTSGSREQFF. CDR3 in DNA: TGTGCAAGTCGCTTAGCGCCTGGGACTAGCGGGAGCCGTGAGCAGTTCTTC.

This clonotype was observed at least ten times. J is TRBJ2-1 and V is TRBV4-2; D is undetermined. The length of the CDR3 is 14 residues. Germline CDR1 reads LGHNA; CDR2 reads YNFKEQ. V lost 0 bases and J lost 10, with 13 bases in between. The CDR3 bases are TGTGCCAGCAGCCAAGATACGCGGAGTTGGGAGCAGTTCTTC. Protein sequence: CASSQDTRSWEQFF.

The CDR3 DNA follows: TGTGCCAGCAGTTTTCGGCTAGCAGGGAGGATTACCTACGAGCAGTACTTC. This translates into CASSFRLAGRITYEQYF. V and J are TRBV12-3 or TRBV12-4 and TRBJ2-7, with D possibly being TRBD2 (6 bases). Between the trimmed V and J ends, which lost 3 bases and 2 bases, there was a span of 20 bases. The CDR3 totals 17 residues.

This clonotype was counted a few times. The chain is built from TRBV7-2 and TRBJ2-3; TRBD1 matches 12 bases. CDR3 length: 13 residues. Germline V lookup: CDR1 SGHTA, CDR2 FQGNSA. The ends lost 6 bases at V and 12 bases at J; junction bases unmatched: 7. CDR3 in amino acids: CASSTGDRGPQYF. CDR3 nucleotides: TGTGCCAGCAGTACCGGGGACAGGGGGCCCCAGTATTTT.

This clonotype appeared many times. V gene TRBV7-8 combines with J gene TRBJ2-2; 12 nucleotides align to TRBD2. The length of the CDR3 is 19 residues. CDR1 and CDR2 (germline): SGHVS, FQNEAQ. V lost 4 bases, J lost 4 bases, and 13 bases stayed unmatched. For the CDR3, the DNA is TGTGCCAGCAGCTCGACGGGGCTAGCGGGAGGGCCGGTCACCGGGGAGCTGTTTTTT. This codes for CASSSTGLAGGPVTGELFF.

This clonotype was counted ten times or more. CDR3 DNA: TGTGCCAGCAGCGTAGGGGAGACCGGGGAGCTGTTTTTT. This gives the protein CASSVGETGELFF. The rearrangement uses TRBV7-9 and TRBJ2-2, with D possibly being TRBD1 or TRBD2 (5 bases each). CDR1 and CDR2 from the germline V gene are SEHNR and FQNEAQ (reference sequence). V shed 5 bases and J shed 5 bases, with 9 bases lying between them. This CDR3 is built from 13 residues. Full variable domain (remainder filled in from reference TRBV7-9 and TRBJ2-2): DTGVSQNPRHKITKRGQNVTFRCDPISEHNRLYWYRQTLGQGPEFLTYFQNEAQLEKSRLLSDRFSAERPKGSFSTLEIQRTEQGDSAMYLCASSVGETGELFFGEGSRLTVL.

The V gene is TRBV6-5, the J gene TRBJ1-2; 7 bases map to TRBD1. The CDR3 spans 13 residues. Germline trimming cut 5 bases from V and 4 bases from J; bases unmatched to any gene: 4. Germline V gene lookup returns CDR1 MNHEY and CDR2 SVGAGI. The CDR3 protein is CASSPGQSYGYTF. CDR3 sequence (DNA): TGTGCCAGCAGTCCGGGACAGAGCTATGGCTACACCTTC.

There are many counts of this clonotype. The chain couples TRBV9 to TRBJ2-1, with D unresolved. The V end was cut by 4 bases, the J end by 0 bases, with 14 bases between. CDR1 SGDLS and CDR2 YYNGEE come from the germline V gene. This CDR3 contains 16 residues. CDR3 bases: TGTGCCAGCAGCCCTCTTCAGTTCGGCTCCTACAATGAGCAGTTCTTC. Amino acid sequence: CASSPLQFGSYNEQFF.

This clonotype has a count of ten or more. This chain connects TRBV7-2 to TRBJ1-4; TRBD1 might be the D (6 bases). Germline V lookup: CDR1 SGHTA, CDR2 FQGNSA. V lost 1 base and J 3 bases, leaving 9 bases between the germline ends. This CDR3 contains 15 residues. The CDR3 DNA reads TGTGCCAGCAGCTTAGTTTGGGGGCCTAATGAAAAACTGTTTTTT. Translating it yields CASSLVWGPNEKLFF.

This clonotype was found many times. The chain is built from TRBV7-2 and TRBJ2-7; a possible D gene is TRBD2 (6 bases). V gave up 4 bases and J gave up 0 bases, with 16 bases separating them. The CDR3 extends over 16 amino acids. Germline V gene data show CDR1 as SGHTA and CDR2 as FQGNSA. This CDR3 is CASSSGLQHISYEQYF. The CDR3 DNA reads as TGTGCCAGCAGCTCGGGACTGCAGCACATCTCCTACGAGCAGTACTTC.

This clonotype was seen repeatedly, ten times or more. V gene TRBV12-3 or TRBV12-4 combines with J gene TRBJ2-1, with 7 bases that match TRBD2. The junction had 1 base not matched to a gene; V was cut back by 2 bases and J by 0 bases. This CDR3 has 15 amino acids. The CDR3 sequence is CASSLLAVSYNEQFF. As DNA, the CDR3 is TGTGCCAGCAGTTTACTAGCGGTCTCCTACAATGAGCAGTTCTTC.

Ten or more counts support this clonotype. The V and J genes are TRBV29-1 and TRBJ2-7; 9 nucleotides align to TRBD2. CDR1 is SQVTM, CDR2 ANQGSEA, per germline. The CDR3 spans 15 residues. The V segment lost 4 bases and the J segment 2 bases; nucleotides outside the gene matches: 9. DNA for the CDR3: TGCAGCGTTGGGACGAGCGGGAGGCCACCCTACGAGCAGTACTTC. Translating it yields CSVGTSGRPPYEQYF.

This clonotype rates as medium-sized. This chain uses TRBV29-1 with TRBJ2-7; D unresolved. Trimming removed 3 bases at V and 3 bases at J, with 12 bases between. This CDR3 is built from 13 residues. The V gene's germline CDR1 is SQVTM and CDR2 ANQGSEA. DNA for the CDR3: TGCAGCGTTGAGCCAACGGGCGGCTACGAGCAGTACTTC. Residues: CSVEPTGGYEQYF.

The table lists this clonotype with a few counts. The chain combines TRBV7-9 with TRBJ2-5; D is undetermined. Trimming pared 6 bases from V and 4 bases from J, leaving 15 bases between. The CDR3 runs 14 residues. The V gene's germline CDR1 is SEHNR and CDR2 FQNEAQ (reference sequence). CDR3 DNA: TGTGCCAGCAGGGCGAGCAGGAGTGGAGAGACCCAGTACTTC. This translates into CASRASRSGETQYF.

The chain is built from TRBV7-2 and TRBJ2-3; tentatively, D is TRBD2 (5 bases). This CDR3 is 13 amino acids long. From germline, CDR1 is SGHTA and CDR2 FQGNSA. The V end was cut by 5 bases, the J end by 5 bases, with 11 bases between. The CDR3 spells CASSTWTGDTQYF. DNA for the CDR3: TGTGCCAGCAGCACCTGGACTGGAGATACGCAGTATTTT. Using reference TRBV7-2 and TRBJ2-3 for the parts outside the CDR3, the full variable domain is GAGVSQSPSNKVTEKGKDVELRCDPISGHTALYWYRQSLGQGLEFLIYFQGNSAPDKSGLPSDRFSAERTGGSVSTLTIQRTQQEDSAVYLCASSTWTGDTQYFGPGTRLTVL.

This clonotype appeared a single time. V is TRBV28 and J is TRBJ2-3, with TRBD2 matching over 13 bases. The V gene's germline CDR1 is MDHEN and CDR2 SYDVKM. The V segment lost 4 bases and the J segment 7 bases; nucleotides outside the gene matches: 5. CDR3 size: 15 residues. The CDR3 sequence: CASSSLAGGPNTQYF. The CDR3, as DNA: TGTGCCAGCAGTTCACTAGCGGGAGGGCCTAATACGCAGTATTTT.

This clonotype was detected many times. The chain links TRBV7-9 to TRBJ2-7; no firm D call. This CDR3 contains 11 residues. CDR1 and CDR2 (germline): SEHNR, FQNEAQ (reference sequence). V was cut by 5 bases and J by 6 bases, with 8 bases left in between. The CDR3 DNA reads TGTGCCAGCAGCGTCGGTAGCGAGCAGTACTTC. Translation gives CASSVGSEQYF.

The chain has TRBV28 and TRBJ2-7; D not certain. Germline CDR1 is MDHEN and CDR2 is SYDVKM. V gave up 8 bases and J gave up 3 bases, with 11 bases separating them. The CDR3 covers 12 residues. This chain's CDR3 is CASGVPSYEQYF. CDR3 nucleotides: TGTGCCAGCGGGGTCCCCAGCTACGAGCAGTACTTC.

This clonotype was recorded a few times. This chain joins TRBV27 and TRBJ1-2; 11 nucleotides agree with TRBD1. CDR1 and CDR2 (germline): MNHEY, SMNVEV (reference sequence). Trimming cost V 6 bases and J 4 bases; bases outside gene matches: 7. The CDR3 totals 15 residues. CDR3 in amino acids: CASRRGQGAFYGYTF. In DNA, the CDR3 is TGTGCCAGCAGGCGAGGACAGGGGGCTTTCTATGGCTACACCTTC.

This clonotype was picked up a small number of times. V is TRBV2 and J is TRBJ1-3; no clear D. CDR1 and CDR2 from the germline V gene are SNHLY and FYNNEI. The germline V and J ends were trimmed by 4 bases and 0 bases, with 10 bases remaining between them. The CDR3 covers 15 residues. CDR3 in DNA: TGTGCCAGCAGTGCCCTGTTTGGCTCTGGAAACACCATATATTTT. This translates into CASSALFGSGNTIYF.

This clonotype has at least ten counts. J is TRBJ2-1 and V is TRBV2; D is ambiguous. V was clipped by 3 bases and J by 6 bases, with 9 bases between them. Germline lookup yields CDR1 SNHLY and CDR2 FYNNEI. This CDR3 has 13 residues. The chain's CDR3 is CASSERQFNEQFF. The CDR3 DNA reads as TGTGCCAGCAGTGAGAGGCAATTCAATGAGCAGTTCTTC. Combining the CDR3 with reference TRBV2 and TRBJ2-1 gives the whole variable domain EPEVTQTPSHQVTQMGQEVILRCVPISNHLYFYWYRQILGQKVEFLVSFYNNEISEKSEIFDDQFSVERPDGSNFTLKIRSTKLEDSAMYFCASSERQFNEQFFGPGTRLTVL.

This clonotype is a singleton in its sample. Being one base from a much bigger clone, this may be a read error. The chain carries TRBV18 and TRBJ2-3; 15 positions match TRBD2. Germline-derived CDR1 and CDR2 are KGHSH and LQKENI. The CDR3 consists of 17 residues. This CDR3 reads CASSPGTSGRYTDTLYF. The CDR3 DNA reads as TGTGCCAGCTCACCCGGGACTAGCGGGAGGTACACAGATACGCTGTATTTT.

The chain joins TRBV7-9 to TRBJ2-5, with D unresolved. Deletions cut 1 base from V and 5 bases from J, with 11 bases between. CDR1 is SEHNR and CDR2 is FQNEAQ in the germline V gene (reference sequence). The CDR3 spans 14 residues. The CDR3 nucleotides read TGTGCCAGCAGCTTAGGACTTGCACGGGAGACCCAGTACTTC. Amino acids: CASSLGLARETQYF.